This paragraph covers one T cell receptor (beta chain) sequence. The antigen it binds to is not known. Nothing much larger sits one base from this clone, and base qualities are not available. The library was made by the immunoSEQ multiplex PCR assay. Rearranged TCR beta chain sequences were amplified using the hsTCRB Kit according to the manufacturer's protocol. TCRB libraries were sequenced on an Illumina MiSeq. The original pipeline was this. The kit vendor's proprietary platform handled demultiplexing, trimming and gene mapping. Drawn from immuneACCESS, this table holds only the in-frame rearrangements with V and J called that TCRdb kept. Clones are partly lost; checked studies trace under half to an unresolved V gene and leave the rest unexplained. V and J calls and clone size are copied from that table; D and trimming were computed from the DNA. Recorded for this sample are 69,000 or so clones; around 84% of them occurred a single time. 2% to 2.5% of the sample is held by the ten biggest clonotypes.

According to the study, the label for this sample's time point signals: week 35, safety follow-up. A 20-mer mutant IDH1 peptide at 300 micrograms in Montanide made up each vaccine dose, which was injected subcutaneously together with topical imiquimod. Patients were given eight vaccinations, in weeks 1, 3, 5, 7, 11, 15, 19 and 23, which matched visits V03 through V10. Donors had newly diagnosed WHO grade 3 or 4 IDH1-mutant astrocytomas with loss of nuclear ATRX. The samples were drawn from NOA16, a multicentre, single-arm, open-label phase I trial in Germany that tested a mutant IDH1 peptide vaccine in humans for the first time. Genomic DNA for TCRB sequencing was isolated from EDTA blood with the DNeasy Blood and Tissue Kit. This entry is derived from a study of a mutant IDH1 vaccine in newly diagnosed glioma (dated by TCRdb to the early 2020s). Concerning the study at large: Vaccination started 4-6 weeks after radiotherapy alone, or was given together with temozolomide cycles in the groups whose treatment included chemotherapy. Prior to enrollment, standard therapy consisting of radiotherapy alone, temozolomide alone, or radiochemotherapy with temozolomide had been administered to patients, with the combination being received by most patients. For exploratory analyses, fewer than 30 treated patients had longitudinal TCRB deep sequencing done wherever samples were available. The roughly 30 treated patients were approximately 62% male and around 40% female, with a mean age of approximately 38 years. Six visits were used for peripheral blood collection: V03 (baseline), V05, V07, V10, V12 and V13. The week-35 safety follow-up took place at visit V12, and the week-47 end of study took place at visit V13. What the work shows at the level of the full study, not this receptor alone: Immune responses induced by the vaccine were seen in around 93% of patients across multiple MHC alleles. According to the authors, sample limitations meant that analyses of patient blood samples could not be reproduced. Selection of PBMC samples for TCRB deep sequencing was based on availability. Pseudoprogression seemed to be unrelated to changes in the top peripheral T cell clonotypes found by TCRB sequencing.

The receptor was isolated from a man aged 25-45 years with glioma. Sample: PBMCs, taken from a glioma patient whose treatment included an IDH1 peptide vaccine.

The CDR3: CASSPQGLWKREAFF. The sequenced DNA is TGTGCCAGCAGTCCACAAGGCCTCTGGAAGAGAGAAGCTTTCTTT. The receptor chain draws on TRBV28 and TRBJ1-1, with the D gene not clear enough to name. The V end loses 5 bases and the J end loses 8 bases, and a stretch of 21 bases separates them. From cysteine to phenylalanine, the CDR3 is 15 amino acids long. The DNA shown is the 45-base CDR3, in frame from base 1. As encoded in the germline V gene, CDR1 is MDHEN while CDR2 is SYDVKM.